The T cell receptor (beta chain) described here comes from a study of shared clonotypes between healthy human individuals. Study-level results: Naive subsets usually exceeded memory subsets in estimated richness.

Trimming pared 6 bases from V and 6 bases from J, leaving 20 bases between. The CDR3 covers 15 residues. Germline lookup yields CDR1 MNHEY and CDR2 SMNVEV (reference sequence). Profiling relied on immunoSEQ multiplex PCR, and the TCRdb table lists in-frame clones only, not all of them. The data contain over 950,000 clones, 60% to 85% of them seen just once; the ten biggest clones take up approximately 0.95%. About this clone: Its antigen is not identified.

Adult Caucasians living in Nashville, Tennessee made up all of the donors. The sequence was collected from a man younger than 35 in good health. Some clones in this sample may be carry-over from other donors' samples. This chain connects TRBV27 to TRBJ1-1; D is undetermined. The sample comprised memory CD4+ T cells from PBMCs. Subset meaning: CD45RA-negative fraction. The CDR3 is CASRTSRREFAEAFF. The CDR3 DNA sequence: TGTGCCAGCAGAACCTCCCGACGGGAATTCGCTGAAGCTTTCTTT.